This entry is about one TCR beta chain. This clonotype was counted many times. What antigen it recognizes has not been identified. No much larger clonotype is one base removed from it; base qualities were not supplied. V is cut by 3 bases and J by 0 bases, and the space between the germline ends is 12 bases. CDR1 and CDR2 were assigned from the germline V gene as MNHNS and SASEGT. The cysteine opens and the phenylalanine closes a CDR3 of 16 amino acids. Of the read, only the CDR3 DNA is kept; its 48 bases are in frame from base 1. This specimen comes from a study of Graves' ophthalmopathy and Graves' hyperthyroidism (dated by TCRdb to about 2018). About the full investigation: Peripheral blood was collected before any treatment was given, at the time of initial diagnosis. To tell Graves' ophthalmopathy apart from Graves' hyperthyroidism, and to predict which patients would progress to ophthalmopathy, the study relied on TCR beta repertoire signatures. In total, 135 blood samples were TCR-sequenced: approximately 40 ophthalmopathy, some 75 hyperthyroidism and roughly 17 hyperthyroidism-to-ophthalmopathy patients. To explore V-J signatures that separate ophthalmopathy from hyperthyroidism, a discovery set of approximately 100 patients was enrolled, consisting of fewer than 45 with ophthalmopathy and around 57 with stable hyperthyroidism. The independent validation cohort included 20 or so hyperthyroidism patients plus 17 patients who later progressed from hyperthyroidism to ophthalmopathy. In more than five hyperthyroidism patients, T-cell repertoires of thyroid tissue and blood were compared. After sampling, hyperthyroidism patients received methimazole starting at 30 mg daily, and ophthalmopathy patients received high-dose intravenous methylprednisolone. The 100 discovery patients were randomly split 7:3 into training and test sets. Overall study results and their limits: In validation, the model predicted ophthalmopathy progression with about 70% sensitivity and less than 80% specificity; 12 predicted patients were CT-confirmed with GO in a median of approximately 6.5 months. No statistical method was used to set the sample size in advance, and the investigators knew which group each participant was assigned to. In cross-validation, the 13-signature model distinguished ophthalmopathy from stable hyperthyroidism with less than 90% sensitivity and 81.08% specificity, while in the test set the corresponding values were about 80% and 75%. Most expanded thyroid clonotypes with frequency above 0.001 were also detected in blood, suggesting blood repertoires may reflect the thyroid immune response.

For repertoire sequencing, the TCR beta CDR3 regions were amplified from RNA transcripts. A first-round RT-PCR used HTBI primers with the Qiagen OneStep RT-PCR kit, followed by a second-round multiplex PCR, size selection and purification. Sequencing of the libraries was carried out on an Illumina HiSeq2000 in paired-end mode with 100 bp reads. Concerning the study's data processing: SOAPnuke was used to process the reads, throwing out any read that had adapters, had uncalled bases, had a mean Phred below 15, or lacked an exact constant-primer or identifier match. COPE v1.2.5 was used to merge high-quality paired reads. Each unique nucleotide sequence was treated as a clonotype, and MiTCR v1.1 was used to align the clonotypes to the IMGT TRB V, D and J references. The analysis was limited to V-J combinations with a frequency above 0.0001, which together covered 99.2% of the repertoires. For each V-J combination, a TCR clonal expansion and chaos score was defined as F50 clonal expansion divided by the chaos observed in the TCRdist matrix. Welch's t-statistics and random forest were used to narrow the features down to approximately twelve V-J combinations, which were then fed into a naive Bayes classifier. Thyroid-blood repertoire similarity was quantified with the Morisita-Horn index. The public reads were reprocessed in TCRdb via fastp at Q25 and MiXCR, keeping in-frame beta chains. One record per CDR3 amino acid sequence lists the most common genes and DNA. TCRdb, rather than the study authors, made the V and J calls. This sample has roughly 480,000 distinct CDR3 sequences in its table, and around an eighth of those were observed once. The top ten clonotypes cover more than 8.5% of the sample.

Patients with ophthalmopathy had moderately to severely active disease, with a Clinical Activity Score of 3 or more, a NOSPECS grade of 4 or more, and a disease duration of less than 3 months. Patients with other autoimmune diseases, uncontrolled infections, pregnancy or lactation were excluded from the study. Clinical symptoms, serum thyroxine, TRAb, thyroid ultrasound and orbital computed tomography formed the basis of the diagnosis. PBMCs were isolated from more than 9 ml of fresh peripheral blood by Ficoll-Paque density gradient centrifugation. Trizol reagent was used to extract the total RNA, and its quality was then checked on an Agilent 2100 Bioanalyzer.

Sequenced: blood. The sequence was collected from a young woman with Graves' ophthalmopathy. Donor details come from another sample of the same person, matched by shared clones. The rearrangement joined TRBV6-1 to TRBJ1-5, with the D gene call left open. The nucleotides read TGTGCCAGCAGTGACATCAGGAAGACTAGCAATCAGCCCCAGCATTTT. This yields the protein CASSDIRKTSNQPQHF.